The rows below give T cell receptor beta chains drawn from one sample of a study of T-cell memory formation after mild COVID-19. Each CDR3 protein gets one entry after TCRdb re-called the 5' RACE reads with MiXCR. Of under 300,000 distinct CDR3 sequences listed, approximately 8% are singletons. The sequenced material came from PBMCs or a T cell subset sorted from them (not recorded which). These receptors originate from a man aged 18 to 29 who had mild COVID-19 (a few samples of this study predate the infection). Cell type and time point are not known. Both conserved end residues are part of each CDR3. D genes are given only for firm matches. Size is stated for part of the rows, as once, few or many counts, or as a class when the clone is expanded.

v_gene	d_gene	j_gene	abundance	CDR3nt	CDR3aa
TRBV4-2	NA	TRBJ1-1	NA	TGTGCCAGCAGCCAAGAACTTGGGTGGGTCACTGAAGCTTTCTTT	CASSQELGWVTEAFF
TRBV10-2	TRBD1	TRBJ1-2	few	TGCGCCAGCAGAGGGGGGACAGGGGATGGCTACACCTTC	CASRGGTGDGYTF
TRBV4-3	TRBD1	TRBJ1-5	NA	TGCGCCAGCAGCCACCGCTGGACAGGGGGCTTTACCCAGCCCCAGCATTTT	CASSHRWTGGFTQPQHF
TRBV12-3/TRBV12-4	TRBD1	TRBJ2-3	few	TGTGCCAGCAGTAGACAGGGGGCGGCAGATACGCAGTATTTT	CASSRQGAADTQYF
TRBV6-6	TRBD1	TRBJ2-1	few	TGTGCCAGCAGTTACTGGACAGGGTTCGATGAGCAGTTCTTC	CASSYWTGFDEQFF
TRBV7-9	TRBD1	TRBJ1-4	many	TGTGCCAGCAGCTCTTACACCGGGACAGGGACTACCCCCACAACTAATGAAAAACTGTTTTTT	CASSSYTGTGTTPTTNEKLFF
TRBV10-3	TRBD2	TRBJ2-7	few	TGTGCCATCAGTGTTTCCCCCGGGACTACAACCTACGAGCAGTACTTC	CAISVSPGTTTYEQYF
TRBV24-1	NA	TRBJ1-2	few	TGTGCCACCAGTGATTGGAGGGACGGCTACACCTTC	CATSDWRDGYTF
TRBV7-7	NA	TRBJ2-2	NA	TGTGCCAGCAGCTTAGATACGGCCGGGGAGCTGTTTTTT	CASSLDTAGELFF
TRBV4-1	NA	TRBJ1-2	many	TGCGCCAGCAGCCAAGGACCCCGCCGTCGACGGCCGGGGGACTATGGCTACACCTTC	CASSQGPRRRRPGDYGYTF
TRBV12-3/TRBV12-4	NA	TRBJ2-4	few	TGTGCCAGCACCAGAAGGGTTCCCGGGCGGGACATTCAGTACTTC	CASTRRVPGRDIQYF
TRBV11-2	TRBD2	TRBJ2-1	few	TGTGCCAGCAGCCTTCTCGCCGGGACTAGCCGCAATGAGCAGTTCTTC	CASSLLAGTSRNEQFF
TRBV9	NA	TRBJ2-1	few	TGTGCCAGCAGCCCAAAGCGGGCGTGGGGGAATGAGCAGTTCTTC	CASSPKRAWGNEQFF
TRBV7-2	NA	TRBJ2-7	NA	TGTGCCAGCAGCTCCTCCCGCGGGGTATCCTACGAGCAGTACTTC	CASSSSRGVSYEQYF
TRBV6-1	NA	TRBJ1-1	NA	TGTGCCAGCAGTGCCGCATCGGAGTGGACTGAAGCTTTCTTT	CASSAASEWTEAFF
TRBV6-5	NA	TRBJ2-1	few	TGTGCCAGCAGTTACTCGACGAGCAATGAGCAGTTCTTC	CASSYSTSNEQFF
TRBV7-2	TRBD1	TRBJ1-5	few	TGTGCCAGCAGCACTCAGGGGGCAACGGGGCAGCCCCAGCATTTT	CASSTQGATGQPQHF
TRBV24-1	NA	TRBJ1-5	many	TGTGCCACCAGTGGAATCAGGGGTTGGCCCCAGCATTTT	CATSGIRGWPQHF
TRBV9	NA	TRBJ1-3	few	TGTGCCAGCAGCGCTATCGGGACCTCTGGAAACACCATATATTTT	CASSAIGTSGNTIYF
TRBV24-1	TRBD2	TRBJ2-3	few	TGTGCCACCAGTGCCCGGACTAGCGGGGGGGCCTTAGATACGCAGTATTTT	CATSARTSGGALDTQYF
TRBV4-3	NA	TRBJ2-5	NA	TGCGCCAGCAGCCAAGATGTGGTAGCAGAGACCCAGTACTTC	CASSQDVVAETQYF
TRBV7-9	NA	TRBJ2-1	NA	TGTGCCAGCAGCTTCCATGGCGGTGAGCAGTTCTTC	CASSFHGGEQFF
TRBV7-2	TRBD2	TRBJ2-2	many	TGTGCCAGCAGCGGATACCGGGCTAGCGGTCGCACCGGGGAGCTGTTTTTT	CASSGYRASGRTGELFF
TRBV6-5	TRBD1	TRBJ1-6	few	TGTGCCAGCAGCCCGGGACAGGGTTCTAATTCACCCCTCCACTTT	CASSPGQGSNSPLHF
TRBV7-9	NA	TRBJ1-3	few	TGTGCCAGCAGCCCGAGAGGAGGGACTGGAAACACCATATATTTT	CASSPRGGTGNTIYF
TRBV12-3/TRBV12-4	NA	TRBJ1-5	few	TGTGCCAGCAGTCCCCGCCGGTCCCTAACCCCCAATCAGCCCCAGCATTTT	CASSPRRSLTPNQPQHF
TRBV7-2	TRBD1	TRBJ1-1	NA	TGTGCCAGCAGCTCCCCTCGACAGGGGGCTTCCACTGAAGCTTTCTTT	CASSSPRQGASTEAFF
TRBV6-5	NA	TRBJ2-3	many	TGTGCCAGCAGTTACGGGCTAGCGGATACGCAGTATTTT	CASSYGLADTQYF
TRBV9	TRBD2	TRBJ2-3	NA	TGTGCCAGCAGCGTAGGACTAGCGGCTAGCACAGATACGCAGTATTTT	CASSVGLAASTDTQYF
TRBV7-2	NA	TRBJ1-5	few	TGTGCCAGCAGCTTCTGGGCCGATCAGCCCCAGCATTTT	CASSFWADQPQHF
TRBV12-3/TRBV12-4	NA	TRBJ2-2	few	TGTGCCAGCAGTTTATGGACAGAATACACCGGGGAGCTGTTTTTT	CASSLWTEYTGELFF
TRBV9	NA	TRBJ1-2	few	TGTGCCAGCAGCTCCCGGGACGAGAAGAACTTC	CASSSRDEKNF
TRBV7-2	TRBD1	TRBJ2-7	NA	TGTGCCAGCAGCCCTAGGACAGGCTACGAGCAGTACTTC	CASSPRTGYEQYF
TRBV7-9	NA	TRBJ1-2	NA	TGTGCCAGCACCATCACCGGGACCTTAGGCGGCTACACCTTC	CASTITGTLGGYTF
TRBV11-2	NA	TRBJ2-7	few	TGTGCCAGCACCTCAGCCGGCGGGGGCAGCTACGAGCAGTACTTC	CASTSAGGGSYEQYF
TRBV5-1	NA	TRBJ1-1	many	TGCGCCAGCAGCTTGTTGGGCGGGGGGCAGGTGGCTGAAGCTTTCTTT	CASSLLGGGQVAEAFF
TRBV4-1	NA	TRBJ2-1	few	TGCGCCAGCAGCCAAGCTATGAACAATGAGCAGTTCTTC	CASSQAMNNEQFF